Below, 20 T cell receptor beta chains from the same sample are listed, as sequenced in a study of blood T cell repertoires in COVID-19. TCRdb keeps only in-frame clones here, not all; method: immunoSEQ multiplex PCR. Of some 62,000 clones listed, approximately 80% are singletons. Material for sequencing was PBMCs or T cells enriched from blood (not recorded which). The receptors come from a woman between 40 and 50 years old with acute COVID-19.

This clone was seen a handful of times. The chain employs TRBV19 and TRBJ1-4, with D uncertain. Germline lookup yields CDR1 LNHDA and CDR2 SQIVND (reference sequence). Trimming stripped 3 bases from V and 5 bases from J, with 10 bases between. The CDR3 has 14 amino acids. CDR3 residues: CASSMGSLNEKLFF. CDR3 DNA sequence: TGTGCCAGTAGTATGGGCAGCCTCAATGAAAAACTGTTTTTT.

This clone was observed once. The gene calls are TRBV15 and TRBJ2-2; 8 bases agree with TRBD2. The V segment lost 5 bases and the J segment 7 bases; nucleotides outside the gene matches: 12. This CDR3 is built from 16 residues. CDR1 is LNHNV and CDR2 is YYDKDF in the germline V gene (reference sequence). The CDR3 region has the DNA TGTGCCACCAGCGGGAGAGCGGGAGATTTAGGCGGGGAGCTGTTTTTT. Translating gives CATSGRAGDLGGELFF.

A note on this clone: The junction differs from germline at one of its ends, possibly a read error. The chain employs TRBV28 and TRBJ1-6, with TRBD1 matching over 8 bases. The germline V gene has CDR1 MDHEN and CDR2 SYDVKM. There are 16 residues in the CDR3. CDR3 bases: TGTGTCAGCAGTTGGGGGCAGGGGGCAACGGAATCACCCCTCCACTTT. As protein: CVSSWGQGATESPLHF.

This chain links TRBV15 with TRBJ2-5, with 8 bases identical to TRBD1. The CDR3 covers 15 residues. Looked up from germline, CDR1 is LNHNV and CDR2 is YYDKDF (reference sequence). V gave up 2 bases and J gave up 3 bases; unmatched junction bases: 5. CDR3 nucleotides: TGTGCCACCAGCAGAATCCCAGGGGGCGAAGAGACCCAGTACTTC. Translating gives CATSRIPGGEETQYF.

This chain connects TRBV10-2 to TRBJ1-1, with D unresolved. V was shortened by 5 bases and J by 5 bases, with 15 bases between the two germline ends. The CDR3 contains 14 residues. CDR1 WSHSY and CDR2 SAAADI come from the germline V gene. In DNA, the CDR3 is TGCGCCAGCAGTACCCCCTCGGGTGGGACTGAAGCTTTCTTT. It is translated as CASSTPSGGTEAFF.

V and J are TRBV2 and TRBJ1-2, with 7 bases lining up with TRBD1. This CDR3 has 14 amino acids. Per germline, CDR1 SNHLY and CDR2 FYNNEI. The V gene end was trimmed by 6 bases and the J gene end by 7 bases; junction bases not matched to a gene: 11. Written as DNA, the CDR3 is TGTGCCAGCAGCGGCAGACAGGGTGTAGGTGGCTACACCTTC. It encodes CASSGRQGVGGYTF.

The V call is TRBV19, the J call TRBJ1-1, with TRBD1 identical over 10 bases. Trimming at V came to 8 bases and at J to 4 bases, leaving 10 bases not matched to a gene. This CDR3 is 15 amino acids long. Per the germline V gene, CDR1 is LNHDA and CDR2 is SQIVND (reference sequence). CDR3 sequence: CASRDRGRVTTEAFF. The CDR3 DNA is TGTGCCAGTCGCGACAGGGGGCGCGTTACCACTGAAGCTTTCTTT.

This chain connects TRBV7-6 to TRBJ2-1; TRBD2 agrees at 8 bases. Germline V gene data show CDR1 as SGHVS and CDR2 as FNYEAQ. This CDR3 spans 16 amino acids. With 2 bases clipped from V and 8 bases from J, the junction kept 11 bases outside the gene matches. CDR3 region: CASSLLGGSGAHEQFF. The CDR3 region has the DNA TGTGCCAGCAGCTTACTGGGTGGTAGCGGGGCCCATGAGCAGTTCTTC.

DNA of the CDR3: TGTGCCAGTAGTGTCGGCGGGACTAGCGGCCAAGAGACCCAGTACTTC. Its protein product is CASSVGGTSGQETQYF. This rearrangement joins TRBV19 to TRBJ2-5, with TRBD2 matching over 11 bases. Looked up from germline, CDR1 is LNHDA and CDR2 is SQIVND (reference sequence). There are 16 residues in the CDR3. After removal of 5 bases from V and 1 base from J, the junction contained 6 bases not matched to a gene.

The rearrangement uses TRBV5-4 and TRBJ2-5; possibly TRBD1 for D (6 bases). The V gene's germline CDR1 is SGHNT and CDR2 YYREEE (reference sequence). The CDR3 totals 13 residues. Between the trimmed V and J ends, which lost 6 bases and 3 bases, there was a span of 12 bases. The CDR3 sequence: CASKDRGEETQYF. CDR3 nucleotide sequence: TGTGCCAGCAAGGACAGAGGGGAAGAGACCCAGTACTTC.

V is TRBV18 and J is TRBJ1-3; D not certain. Germline CDR1 reads KGHSH; CDR2 reads LQKENI. The CDR3 covers 15 residues. Between the trimmed V and J ends, which lost 3 bases and 3 bases, there was a span of 12 bases. Here the CDR3 DNA reads TGTGCCAGCTCACCGACGTCCCGGGATGGAAACACCATATATTTT. Protein: CASSPTSRDGNTIYF. Using reference TRBV18 and TRBJ1-3 for the parts outside the CDR3, the full variable domain is NAGVMQNPRHLVRRRGQEARLRCSPMKGHSHVYWYRQLPEEGLKFMVYLQKENIIDESGMPKERFSAEFPKEGPSILRIQQVVRGDSAAYFCASSPTSRDGNTIYFGEGSWLTVV.

This clone appeared a few times. This chain links TRBV4-1 with TRBJ1-5; 11 bases are shared with TRBD1. There are 18 residues in the CDR3. V trimming: 3 bases; J trimming: 2 bases; junction bases outside the gene matches: 9. Germline V gives CDR1 MGHRA, CDR2 YSYEKL. The CDR3 DNA follows: TGCGCCAGCAGCCACAAGGGGACAGGGGGTGTGGGCAATCAGCCCCAGCATTTT. This sequence encodes CASSHKGTGGVGNQPQHF.

The J gene is TRBJ2-1, the V gene TRBV2, with a weak D call TRBD2 (6 bases). The germline CDR1 and CDR2 sequences are SNHLY and FYNNEI. The CDR3 covers 13 residues. The V end lost 6 bases, the J end lost 5 bases, and 11 bases lay between the germline ends. CDR3 region: CASRDGSHNEQFF. The DNA for the CDR3 is TGTGCCAGCAGGGACGGGAGCCACAATGAGCAGTTCTTC.

V and J are TRBV6-6 and TRBJ1-5; a possible D gene is TRBD1 (5 bases). CDR3 length: 16 amino acids. Germline V gene data show CDR1 as MNHNY and CDR2 as SVGAGI (reference sequence). The ends were cut back, 2 bases at V and 3 bases at J, with 14 bases in the middle. The CDR3 here is CASSYTSTGYNQPQHF. The CDR3 coding sequence is TGTGCCAGCAGTTACACCTCCACAGGATACAATCAGCCCCAGCATTTT.

The J gene is TRBJ2-1, the V gene TRBV10-2; TRBD2 aligns across 13 bases. The trim removed 6 bases at V and 1 base at J, leaving 9 bases unmatched. The CDR3 runs to 18 residues. The germline CDR1 and CDR2 sequences are WSHSY and SAAADI. CDR3: CASSHARGLAGSYNEQFF. For the CDR3, the DNA is TGCGCCAGCAGCCACGCCCGGGGACTAGCGGGGTCCTACAATGAGCAGTTCTTC.

J is TRBJ2-7 and V is TRBV5-1; D is possibly TRBD2 (6 bases). Germline CDR1 reads SGHRS; CDR2 reads YFSETQ. Trimming cost V 0 bases and J 7 bases, with 14 bases left between them. This CDR3 spans 14 amino acids. This chain's CDR3 is CASSLGPGVGEQYF. CDR3 nucleotides: TGCGCCAGCAGCTTGGGGCCGGGGGTTGGGGAGCAGTACTTC.

The V gene is TRBV6-5, the J gene TRBJ1-1; TRBD1 matches at 10 bases. The CDR3 is made up of 14 amino acids. J gave up 10 bases and V 1 base, and 6 bases lay outside the gene matches. In germline, CDR1 is MNHEY, CDR2 SVGAGI. Here the CDR3 reads CASSYWKGQGGAFF. CDR3 bases: TGTGCCAGCAGTTACTGGAAAGGACAGGGGGGAGCTTTCTTT.

The chain is built from TRBV6-1 and TRBJ2-3, with 7 nucleotides matching TRBD1. Germline assignment: CDR1 MNHNS and CDR2 SASEGT. This CDR3 spans 16 amino acids. The ends lost 2 bases at V and 3 bases at J; junction bases unmatched: 8. DNA for the CDR3: TGTGCCAGCAGTGAACCCCTGTCCAGGGGGACAGATACGCAGTATTTT. Its translation is CASSEPLSRGTDTQYF.

The chain uses TRBV3-1 (or the pseudogene TRBV3-2) and TRBJ2-2, with D perhaps TRBD1 (5 bases). Trimming removed 8 bases at V and 2 bases at J, with 12 bases between. The CDR3 is made up of 14 amino acids. CDR1 and CDR2 (germline): LGHDT, YNNKEL (reference sequence). The CDR3, as DNA: TGTGCCAGCGGGAACAGGATTAACACCGGGGAGCTGTTTTTT. Protein: CASGNRINTGELFF.

This rearrangement joins TRBV3-1 (or the pseudogene TRBV3-2) to TRBJ2-2, with no clear D. Trimming cost V 1 base and J 3 bases, with 9 bases left between them. This CDR3 region has 15 residues. Germline V gives CDR1 LGHDT, CDR2 YNNKEL (reference sequence). The DNA of the CDR3 is TGTGCCAGCAGCCAAGGGCGGCAATACACCGGGGAGCTGTTTTTT. Translated, it gives CASSQGRQYTGELFF.